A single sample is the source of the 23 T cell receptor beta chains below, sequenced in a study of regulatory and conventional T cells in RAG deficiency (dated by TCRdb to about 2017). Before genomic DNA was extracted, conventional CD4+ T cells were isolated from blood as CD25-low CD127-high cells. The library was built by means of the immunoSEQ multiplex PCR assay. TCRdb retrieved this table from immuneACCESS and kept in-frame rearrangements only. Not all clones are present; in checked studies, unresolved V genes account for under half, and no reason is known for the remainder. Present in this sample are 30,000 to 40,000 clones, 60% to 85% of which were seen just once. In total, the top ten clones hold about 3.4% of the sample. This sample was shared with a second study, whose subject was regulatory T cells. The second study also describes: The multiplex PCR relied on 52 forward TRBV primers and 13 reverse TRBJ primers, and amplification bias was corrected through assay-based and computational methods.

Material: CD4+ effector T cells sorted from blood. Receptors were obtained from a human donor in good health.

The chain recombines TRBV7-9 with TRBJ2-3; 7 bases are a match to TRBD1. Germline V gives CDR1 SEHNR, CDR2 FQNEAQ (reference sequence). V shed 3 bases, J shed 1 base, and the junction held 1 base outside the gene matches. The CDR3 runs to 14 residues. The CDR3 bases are TGTGCCAGCAGCTTTACAGGGGGCACAGATACGCAGTATTTT. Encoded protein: CASSFTGGTDTQYF.

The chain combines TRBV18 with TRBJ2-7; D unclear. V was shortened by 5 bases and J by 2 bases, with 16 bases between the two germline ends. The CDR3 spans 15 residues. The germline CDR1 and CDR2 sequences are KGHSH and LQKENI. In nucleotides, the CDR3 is TGTGCCAGCTCAAGAACACGGACCCCGACCTACGAGCAGTACTTC. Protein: CASSRTRTPTYEQYF.

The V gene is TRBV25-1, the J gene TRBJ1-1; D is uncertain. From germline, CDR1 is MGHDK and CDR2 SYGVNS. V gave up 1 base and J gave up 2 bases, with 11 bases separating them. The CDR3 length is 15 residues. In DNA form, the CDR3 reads TGTGCCAGCAGTGAATTAGGCACCTTTAACACTGAAGCTTTCTTT. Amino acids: CASSELGTFNTEAFF.

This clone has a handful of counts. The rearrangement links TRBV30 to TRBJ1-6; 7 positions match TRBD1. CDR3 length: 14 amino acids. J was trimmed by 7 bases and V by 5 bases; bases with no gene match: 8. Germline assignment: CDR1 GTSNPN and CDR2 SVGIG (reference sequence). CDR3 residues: CAWDRPGQNSPLHF. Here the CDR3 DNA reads TGTGCCTGGGACCGCCCGGGACAGAATTCACCCCTCCACTTT.

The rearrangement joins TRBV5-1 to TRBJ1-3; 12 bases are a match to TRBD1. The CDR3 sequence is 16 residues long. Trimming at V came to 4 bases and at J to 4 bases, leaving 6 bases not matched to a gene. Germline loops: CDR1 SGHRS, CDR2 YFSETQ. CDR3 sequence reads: CASSRGQGAPGNTIYF. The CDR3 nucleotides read TGCGCCAGCAGCCGGGGACAGGGGGCGCCGGGAAACACCATATATTTT.

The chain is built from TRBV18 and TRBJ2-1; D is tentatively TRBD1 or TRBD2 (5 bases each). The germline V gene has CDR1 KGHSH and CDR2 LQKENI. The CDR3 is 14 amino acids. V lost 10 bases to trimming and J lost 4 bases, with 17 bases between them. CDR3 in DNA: TGTGCCAACGCCAGGGAAGGAGGTTACAATGAGCAGTTCTTC. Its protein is CANAREGGYNEQFF.

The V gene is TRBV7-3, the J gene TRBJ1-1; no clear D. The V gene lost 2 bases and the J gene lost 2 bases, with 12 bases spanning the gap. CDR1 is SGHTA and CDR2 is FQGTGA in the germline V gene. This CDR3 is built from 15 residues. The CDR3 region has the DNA TGTGCCAGCAGCTTACGTTCGGTGGGAAACACTGAAGCTTTCTTT. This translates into CASSLRSVGNTEAFF.

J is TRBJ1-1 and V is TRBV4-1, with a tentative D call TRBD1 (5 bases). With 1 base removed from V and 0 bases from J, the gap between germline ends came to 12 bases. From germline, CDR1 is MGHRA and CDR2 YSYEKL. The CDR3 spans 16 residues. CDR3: CASSQVSDSLNTEAFF. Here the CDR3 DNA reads TGCGCCAGCAGCCAAGTGTCCGACAGCCTGAACACTGAAGCTTTCTTT.

In DNA, the CDR3 is TGTGCCTGGGGATTGGACGGCCAGAGGACAGATACGCAGTATTTT. Translated, it gives CAWGLDGQRTDTQYF. V gene TRBV30 combines with J gene TRBJ2-3; unclear D gene. Germline V gene data show CDR1 as GTSNPN and CDR2 as SVGIG (reference sequence). This CDR3 spans 15 amino acids. Trimming pared 5 bases from V and 3 bases from J, leaving 18 bases between.

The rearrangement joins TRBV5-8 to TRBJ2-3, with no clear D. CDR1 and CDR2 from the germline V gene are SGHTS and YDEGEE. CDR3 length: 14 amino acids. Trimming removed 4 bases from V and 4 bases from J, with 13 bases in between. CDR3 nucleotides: TGTGCCAGCAGCGCTGGCACCAGTTCAGATACGCAGTATTTT. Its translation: CASSAGTSSDTQYF.

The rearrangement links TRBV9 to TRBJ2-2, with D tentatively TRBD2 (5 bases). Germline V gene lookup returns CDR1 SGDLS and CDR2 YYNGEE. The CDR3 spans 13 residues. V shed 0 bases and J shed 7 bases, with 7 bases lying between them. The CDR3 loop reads CASSVDGGGELFF. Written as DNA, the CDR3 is TGTGCCAGCAGCGTAGACGGAGGCGGGGAGCTGTTTTTT.

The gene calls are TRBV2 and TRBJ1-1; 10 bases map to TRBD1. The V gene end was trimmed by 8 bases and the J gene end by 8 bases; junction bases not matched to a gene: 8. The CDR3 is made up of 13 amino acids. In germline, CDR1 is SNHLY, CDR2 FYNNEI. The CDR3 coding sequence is TGTGCCAGCGGGGGACAGGGGATATCAGAAGCTTTCTTT. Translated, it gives CASGGQGISEAFF.

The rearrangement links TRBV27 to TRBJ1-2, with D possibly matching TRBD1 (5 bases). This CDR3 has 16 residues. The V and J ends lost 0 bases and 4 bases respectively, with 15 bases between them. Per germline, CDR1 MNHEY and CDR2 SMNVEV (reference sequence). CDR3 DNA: TGTGCCAGCAGTTTATCAAGACTCCCAGGGTCCTATGGCTACACCTTC. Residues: CASSLSRLPGSYGYTF.

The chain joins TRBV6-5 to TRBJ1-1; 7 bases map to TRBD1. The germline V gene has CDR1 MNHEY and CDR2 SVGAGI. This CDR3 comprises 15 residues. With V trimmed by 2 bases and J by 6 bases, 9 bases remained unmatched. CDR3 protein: CASSYKSRGGAEAFF. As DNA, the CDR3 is TGTGCCAGCAGTTACAAGTCCAGGGGGGGGGCTGAAGCTTTCTTT.

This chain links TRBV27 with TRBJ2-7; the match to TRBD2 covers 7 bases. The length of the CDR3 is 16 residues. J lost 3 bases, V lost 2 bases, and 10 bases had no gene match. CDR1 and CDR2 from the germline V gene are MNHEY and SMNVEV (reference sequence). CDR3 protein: CASSLSLGTTVYEQYF. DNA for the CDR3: TGTGCCAGCAGTTTAAGCCTTGGGACTACCGTCTACGAGCAGTACTTC.

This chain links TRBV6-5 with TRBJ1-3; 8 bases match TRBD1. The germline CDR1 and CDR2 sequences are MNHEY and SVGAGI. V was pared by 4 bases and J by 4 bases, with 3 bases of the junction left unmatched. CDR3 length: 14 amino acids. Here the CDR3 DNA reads TGTGCCAGCAGTTCGACAGGGGACGGAAACACCATATATTTT. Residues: CASSSTGDGNTIYF.

CDR3: CASSAPGSPLHF. The CDR3 coding sequence is TGTGCCAGCAGTGCCCCTGGGTCACCCCTCCACTTT. The gene calls are TRBV2 and TRBJ1-6; no firm D call. The CDR3 extends over 12 amino acids. Germline values: CDR1 SNHLY, CDR2 FYNNEI. V lost 4 bases and J 10 bases, leaving 8 bases between the germline ends.

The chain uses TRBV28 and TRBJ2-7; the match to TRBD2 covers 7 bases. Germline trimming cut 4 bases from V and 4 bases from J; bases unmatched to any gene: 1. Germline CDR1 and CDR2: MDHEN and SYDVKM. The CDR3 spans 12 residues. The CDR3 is CASSWGGYEQYF. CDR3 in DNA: TGTGCCAGCAGTTGGGGGGGTTACGAGCAGTACTTC.

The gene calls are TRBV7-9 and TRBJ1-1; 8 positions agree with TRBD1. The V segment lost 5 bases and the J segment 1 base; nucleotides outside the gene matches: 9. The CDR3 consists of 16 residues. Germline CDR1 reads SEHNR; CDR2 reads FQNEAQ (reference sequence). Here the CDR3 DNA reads TGTGCCAGCAGCCCTCGAACAGGGGGAGCGAACACTGAAGCTTTCTTT. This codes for CASSPRTGGANTEAFF.

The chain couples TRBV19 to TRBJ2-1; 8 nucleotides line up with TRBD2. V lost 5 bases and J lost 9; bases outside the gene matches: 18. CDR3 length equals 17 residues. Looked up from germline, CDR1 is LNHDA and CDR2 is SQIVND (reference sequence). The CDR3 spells CASSWSGGAAGLGEQFF. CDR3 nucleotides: TGTGCCAGTAGTTGGAGCGGGGGAGCGGCGGGGCTCGGTGAGCAGTTCTTC.

In DNA form, the CDR3 reads TGTGCCAGCAGTGAGTCTAGCGGGGTCCAAGAGACCCAGTACTTC. Residues: CASSESSGVQETQYF. The J gene is TRBJ2-5, the V gene TRBV2; 9 bases align to TRBD2. J lost 1 base, V lost 3 bases, and 3 bases had no gene match. The CDR3 runs to 15 residues. Germline CDR1 and CDR2: SNHLY and FYNNEI.

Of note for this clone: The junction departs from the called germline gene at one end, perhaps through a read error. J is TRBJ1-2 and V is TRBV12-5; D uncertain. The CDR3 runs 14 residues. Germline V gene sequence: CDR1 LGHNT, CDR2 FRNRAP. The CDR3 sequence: CASGLARAGYGYTF. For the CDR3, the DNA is TGTGCTAGTGGGTTGGCCCGGGCAGGCTATGGCTACACCTTC.

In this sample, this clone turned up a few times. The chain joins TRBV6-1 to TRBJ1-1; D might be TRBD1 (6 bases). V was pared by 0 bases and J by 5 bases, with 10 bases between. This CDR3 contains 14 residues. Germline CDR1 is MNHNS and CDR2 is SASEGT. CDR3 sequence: CASSEAGGRTEAFF. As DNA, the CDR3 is TGTGCCAGCAGTGAAGCAGGGGGGAGGACTGAAGCTTTCTTT.